These T cell receptor beta chains were read from a single sample in a study of regulatory T cells in long-lasting Graves disease. One entry per CDR3 protein, called by TCRdb with MiXCR from the multiplex PCR reads. The data show around 250,000 distinct CDR3 sequences, 15% to 20% seen once. The data were also submitted as part of a second study, on T cells in Graves' hyperthyroidism and ophthalmopathy.

The sample consisted of peripheral blood mononuclear cells (PBMCs), taken at new diagnosis, from a patient treated with antithyroid drugs. These receptors came from a woman between 25 and 40 years old with Graves disease. CDR3s include the opening cysteine and the closing phenylalanine or tryptophan. A D gene is named only where the DNA matches it firmly. The size entry is marked missing in some rows and otherwise reads once, few, many or a size class.

abundance,d_gene,v_gene,j_gene,CDR3nt,CDR3aa
NA,TRBD1,TRBV2,TRBJ2-5,TGTGCCAGCAGTGATAACAGGGGGCGAGAGACCCAGTACTTC,CASSDNRGRETQYF
many,NA,TRBV27,TRBJ1-5,TGTGCCAGCAGTCCAACCGGACGGGGCTTACATCAGCCCCAGCATTTT,CASSPTGRGLHQPQHF
NA,TRBD2,TRBV3-1,TRBJ2-3,TGTGCCAGCAGCCGGCTGGGACTAGCGGGGGACACAGATACGCAGTATTTT,CASSRLGLAGDTDTQYF
many,NA,TRBV20-1,TRBJ1-4,TGCAGTGCTGACGTTGGGGAAAAACTGTTTTTT,CSADVGEKLFF
many,NA,TRBV18,TRBJ2-7,TGTGCCAGCTCACCGAGACTGGTTAACTACGAGCAGTACTTC,CASSPRLVNYEQYF
many,NA,TRBV11-1,TRBJ2-7,TGTGCCAGCAGCTTAGCGGAGGACTCAGCGGACGAGCAGTACTTC,CASSLAEDSADEQYF
many,TRBD2,TRBV5-4,TRBJ2-3,TGTGCCAGCAGCCGAATTAGCGGGGGCACAGATACGCAGTATTTT,CASSRISGGTDTQYF
many,NA,TRBV18,TRBJ2-5,TGTGCCAGCTCACCAGACTTGGCGAGGGGAGGAAAACAAGAGACCCAGTACTTC,CASSPDLARGGKQETQYF
many,TRBD2,TRBV11-2,TRBJ2-7,TGTGCCAGCCGGACTAGCGGATACTACGAGCAGTACTTC,CASRTSGYYEQYF
NA,TRBD2,TRBV5-1,TRBJ2-3,TGCGCCAGCAGCCAAACTCCTGGACTAGCGGAACCAGATACGCAGTATTTT,CASSQTPGLAEPDTQYF
many,NA,TRBV12-3/TRBV12-4,TRBJ1-6,TGTGCCAGCAGTTTAAAAAGGGACGGGAATTCACCCCTCCACTTT,CASSLKRDGNSPLHF
many,TRBD1,TRBV3-1,TRBJ1-2,TGTGCCAGCAGCCCACCCTACAGGGGAGGCTATGGCTACACCTTC,CASSPPYRGGYGYTF
many,NA,TRBV5-1,TRBJ1-1,TGCGCCAGCAGCTTGGAAGCCGCCTTCACTGAAGCTTTCTTT,CASSLEAAFTEAFF
many,TRBD2,TRBV3-1,TRBJ2-5,TGTGCCAGCAGCCAAGATTGGGGCGGGGGGATACGGGAGACCCAGTACTTC,CASSQDWGGGIRETQYF
NA,NA,TRBV7-2,TRBJ2-7,TGTGCCAGCAGCTTAATTGTCTGGTCGACTTCCTACGAGCAGTACTTC,CASSLIVWSTSYEQYF
many,NA,TRBV7-2,TRBJ2-1,TGTGCCAGCAGCTTAACGGCACCTTACAATGAGCAGTTCTTC,CASSLTAPYNEQFF
few,NA,TRBV6-4,TRBJ2-2,TGTGCCAGCAGCGAGTACCCGGGGGCCGCTAACACCGGGGAGCTGTTTTTT,CASSEYPGAANTGELFF
few,NA,TRBV7-2,TRBJ1-4,TGTGCCAGCAGCTTGCGGTTGAATGAAAAACTGTTTTTT,CASSLRLNEKLFF
few,TRBD1,TRBV15,TRBJ2-7,TGTGCCACCAGCAGAGAGATCGGGACAGGGAAGGGCTCCTACGAGCAGTACTTC,CATSREIGTGKGSYEQYF
many,NA,TRBV28,TRBJ2-3,TGTGCCAGCAGTTTACGGCGGGCCACAGATACGCAGTATTTT,CASSLRRATDTQYF
NA,NA,TRBV20-1,TRBJ2-3,TGCAGTGCTAGTTCGTTAGCGGAACTCACAGATACGCAGTATTTT,CSASSLAELTDTQYF
NA,TRBD1,TRBV10-3,TRBJ1-2,TGTGCCATCAGGGGGACAGAGCCTATAGCTAACTATGGCTACACCTTC,CAIRGTEPIANYGYTF
many,TRBD1,TRBV13,TRBJ1-1,TGTGCCAGCAGCTCTCCAGGGGGCGCATACACTGAAGCTTTCTTT,CASSSPGGAYTEAFF
few,NA,TRBV6-5,TRBJ2-7,TGTGCCAGCAGTTACTCGGGGACGGGGTACACCTACGAGCAGTACTTC,CASSYSGTGYTYEQYF
many,NA,TRBV7-8,TRBJ2-1,TGTGCCAGCAGCTTAGTCGGTCTAGAATCCTACAATGAGCAGTTCTTC,CASSLVGLESYNEQFF
NA,TRBD1,TRBV4-1,TRBJ1-6,TGCGCCAGCAGCCGCCAGGGGGGAGAATATAATTCACCCCTCCACTTT,CASSRQGGEYNSPLHF
NA,TRBD1,TRBV6-1,TRBJ1-5,TGTGCCAGCAACCCTGCCGGGACAGGGACCAATCAGCCCCAGCATTTT,CASNPAGTGTNQPQHF
many,NA,TRBV20-1,TRBJ1-5,TGCAGTGCGCGGAGCTTCGGAGGGAATCAGCCCCAGCATTTT,CSARSFGGNQPQHF
NA,NA,TRBV3-1,TRBJ2-2,TGTGCCAGCTCACGACCGGGACAGAACACCGGGGAGCTGTTTTTT,CASSRPGQNTGELFF
many,TRBD2,TRBV11-2,TRBJ2-3,TGTGCCAGCAGCGGACTAGCGGGGGGGTCCACAGATACGCAGTATTTT,CASSGLAGGSTDTQYF
few,TRBD1,TRBV10-3,TRBJ2-4,TGTGCCATCAGTGACGGGGACAGGGTAAACATTCAGTACTTC,CAISDGDRVNIQYF
many,NA,TRBV5-1,TRBJ1-1,TGCGCCAGCAGCTACGATGACAGTGGTGAAGCTTTCTTT,CASSYDDSGEAFF
many,NA,TRBV7-9,TRBJ1-1,TGTGCCAGCAGCCACTTTGCGTTGAACACTGAAGCTTTCTTT,CASSHFALNTEAFF
few,NA,TRBV20-1,TRBJ1-2,TGCAGTGCTAGCAGGGCCTATGGCTACACCTTC,CSASRAYGYTF
many,NA,TRBV6-5,TRBJ1-4,TGTGCCAGCAGTTACAGTCCAACTAATGAAAAACTGTTTTTT,CASSYSPTNEKLFF
many,NA,TRBV7-8,TRBJ1-2,TGTGCCAGCAGCTTATATCGGAATCTGGTGGACTATGGCTACACCTTC,CASSLYRNLVDYGYTF
many,TRBD1,TRBV3-1,TRBJ1-1,TGTGCCAGCAGCCAAGATATAGGGACAGGGCTAAGGAACACTGAAGCTTTCTTT,CASSQDIGTGLRNTEAFF
NA,TRBD2,TRBV5-1,TRBJ2-1,TGCGCCAGCAGACACAGCGGGGGGGGGTACAATGAGCAGTTCTTC,CASRHSGGGYNEQFF
NA,NA,TRBV4-1,TRBJ2-2,TGCGCCAGCAGCCAAGTTTATGCCACCGGGGAGCTGTTTTTT,CASSQVYATGELFF
many,TRBD1,TRBV6-1,TRBJ1-1,TGTGCCAGCAGTGGGGGGACAGGCCTGAACACTGAAGCTTTCTTT,CASSGGTGLNTEAFF
many,TRBD1,TRBV7-2,TRBJ2-5,TGTGCCAGCAGCTTAGTTACAGGGGGAGAGACCCAGTACTTC,CASSLVTGGETQYF
many,TRBD2,TRBV7-8,TRBJ2-7,TGTGCCAGCAGCTTACGGGGCGGGGGGCTTACCTACGAGCAGTACTTC,CASSLRGGGLTYEQYF
NA,TRBD2,TRBV20-1,TRBJ2-1,TGCAGTGCTAGGAGTAGTCGGACTAGCTCCTACAATGAGCAGTTCTTC,CSARSSRTSSYNEQFF
many,NA,TRBV7-9,TRBJ1-1,TGTGCCAGCAGCTTATTACCGCCTCCTGGGGGCTTCGAAGCTTTCTTT,CASSLLPPPGGFEAFF
many,NA,TRBV18,TRBJ1-1,TGTGCCAGCTCACCACCGTCAGACACTGAAGCTTTCTTT,CASSPPSDTEAFF
many,NA,TRBV6-1,TRBJ1-1,TGTGCCAGCAGTGAAGGGGGGGGAAGGGTGAGAACTGAAGCTTTCTTT,CASSEGGGRVRTEAFF
NA,TRBD2,TRBV6-2/TRBV6-3,TRBJ2-7,TGTGCCAGCAGCTCGCTTCTAGCGGGAGGTTTCCACGAGCAGTACTTC,CASSSLLAGGFHEQYF
many,NA,TRBV10-1,TRBJ1-2,TGCGCCAGCAGTGAGTCAAGGCGGTATGGCTACACCTTC,CASSESRRYGYTF
many,NA,TRBV4-1,TRBJ1-4,TGCGCCAGCAGCCGTCCTGATAATGAAAAACTGTTTTTT,CASSRPDNEKLFF
NA,NA,TRBV5-8,TRBJ1-1,TGTGCCAGCAGCACGGATCCGGGGACTGAAGCTTTCTTT,CASSTDPGTEAFF
many,NA,TRBV11-2,TRBJ2-1,TGTGCCAGCAGCCCACGATCGGGGCAGGGGAATGAGCAGTTCTTC,CASSPRSGQGNEQFF